This TCR beta chain was obtained from a study of blood T cell repertoires in COVID-19. Study details: Italy, Spain and the United States were the sources of the convalescent and acute COVID-19 samples. Sources were T cells, B-cell-depleted T cells, or PBMCs; the material itself was cDNA or gDNA.

The CDR3 has 15 amino acids. The ends were cut back, 5 bases at V and 8 bases at J, with 18 bases in the middle. In germline, CDR1 is LGHDT, CDR2 YNNKEL (reference sequence). Per the original methods: The assay estimated nucleated cells by amplifying reference gene primers. The protocol was immunoSEQ multiplex PCR, while the TCRdb copy is restricted to in-frame clones and leaves out a portion. For V, J and clone size, that table is used; D and trimming come from the DNA. The sample has about 87,000 clones, 60% to 80% seen once. The rearrangement uses TRBV3-1 (or the pseudogene TRBV3-2) and TRBJ1-4; D may be TRBD1 (6 bases). The clonotype was recovered from a woman aged 50 to 60 with acute or convalescent COVID-19. The sequenced sample was peripheral blood. CDR3 coding DNA: TGTGCCAGCAGCTCCTTGCGAGGGGGAAACGAAAAACTGTTTTTT. The encoded protein is CASSSLRGGNEKLFF.